This T cell receptor (beta chain) emerged from a study of blood T cells in healthy people across ages. A sample-barcoded 5' primer and a J-beta primer mix were used in a second PCR of roughly 6 to 11 cycles. Via MiXCR, TCRdb re-called the 5' RACE reads, giving one row per CDR3 protein. The sample records 1,500,000 or so distinct CDR3 sequences, around 59% being singletons. Points from the study as a whole: Possibly confounding the expanded clonotype changes was the fact that donor CMV status was unknown. Underestimates were what the diversity estimates from one million T cells were considered to be.

Per germline, CDR1 MGHRA and CDR2 YSYEKL. The length of the CDR3 is 14 residues. V shed 2 bases and J shed 6 bases, with 12 bases lying between them. The sample providers were healthy Caucasian people from Russia, aged roughly 6 to 95. Concerning this clonotype: No antigen is known for it.

This TCR came from a man aged 18 to 30 in good health. The specimen sequenced was blood. The genes are TRBV4-1 and TRBJ2-3; D is ambiguous. This CDR3 reads CASSQYVSGDTQYF. The CDR3, as DNA: TGCGCCAGCAGCCAATACGTCTCCGGGGATACGCAGTATTTT.